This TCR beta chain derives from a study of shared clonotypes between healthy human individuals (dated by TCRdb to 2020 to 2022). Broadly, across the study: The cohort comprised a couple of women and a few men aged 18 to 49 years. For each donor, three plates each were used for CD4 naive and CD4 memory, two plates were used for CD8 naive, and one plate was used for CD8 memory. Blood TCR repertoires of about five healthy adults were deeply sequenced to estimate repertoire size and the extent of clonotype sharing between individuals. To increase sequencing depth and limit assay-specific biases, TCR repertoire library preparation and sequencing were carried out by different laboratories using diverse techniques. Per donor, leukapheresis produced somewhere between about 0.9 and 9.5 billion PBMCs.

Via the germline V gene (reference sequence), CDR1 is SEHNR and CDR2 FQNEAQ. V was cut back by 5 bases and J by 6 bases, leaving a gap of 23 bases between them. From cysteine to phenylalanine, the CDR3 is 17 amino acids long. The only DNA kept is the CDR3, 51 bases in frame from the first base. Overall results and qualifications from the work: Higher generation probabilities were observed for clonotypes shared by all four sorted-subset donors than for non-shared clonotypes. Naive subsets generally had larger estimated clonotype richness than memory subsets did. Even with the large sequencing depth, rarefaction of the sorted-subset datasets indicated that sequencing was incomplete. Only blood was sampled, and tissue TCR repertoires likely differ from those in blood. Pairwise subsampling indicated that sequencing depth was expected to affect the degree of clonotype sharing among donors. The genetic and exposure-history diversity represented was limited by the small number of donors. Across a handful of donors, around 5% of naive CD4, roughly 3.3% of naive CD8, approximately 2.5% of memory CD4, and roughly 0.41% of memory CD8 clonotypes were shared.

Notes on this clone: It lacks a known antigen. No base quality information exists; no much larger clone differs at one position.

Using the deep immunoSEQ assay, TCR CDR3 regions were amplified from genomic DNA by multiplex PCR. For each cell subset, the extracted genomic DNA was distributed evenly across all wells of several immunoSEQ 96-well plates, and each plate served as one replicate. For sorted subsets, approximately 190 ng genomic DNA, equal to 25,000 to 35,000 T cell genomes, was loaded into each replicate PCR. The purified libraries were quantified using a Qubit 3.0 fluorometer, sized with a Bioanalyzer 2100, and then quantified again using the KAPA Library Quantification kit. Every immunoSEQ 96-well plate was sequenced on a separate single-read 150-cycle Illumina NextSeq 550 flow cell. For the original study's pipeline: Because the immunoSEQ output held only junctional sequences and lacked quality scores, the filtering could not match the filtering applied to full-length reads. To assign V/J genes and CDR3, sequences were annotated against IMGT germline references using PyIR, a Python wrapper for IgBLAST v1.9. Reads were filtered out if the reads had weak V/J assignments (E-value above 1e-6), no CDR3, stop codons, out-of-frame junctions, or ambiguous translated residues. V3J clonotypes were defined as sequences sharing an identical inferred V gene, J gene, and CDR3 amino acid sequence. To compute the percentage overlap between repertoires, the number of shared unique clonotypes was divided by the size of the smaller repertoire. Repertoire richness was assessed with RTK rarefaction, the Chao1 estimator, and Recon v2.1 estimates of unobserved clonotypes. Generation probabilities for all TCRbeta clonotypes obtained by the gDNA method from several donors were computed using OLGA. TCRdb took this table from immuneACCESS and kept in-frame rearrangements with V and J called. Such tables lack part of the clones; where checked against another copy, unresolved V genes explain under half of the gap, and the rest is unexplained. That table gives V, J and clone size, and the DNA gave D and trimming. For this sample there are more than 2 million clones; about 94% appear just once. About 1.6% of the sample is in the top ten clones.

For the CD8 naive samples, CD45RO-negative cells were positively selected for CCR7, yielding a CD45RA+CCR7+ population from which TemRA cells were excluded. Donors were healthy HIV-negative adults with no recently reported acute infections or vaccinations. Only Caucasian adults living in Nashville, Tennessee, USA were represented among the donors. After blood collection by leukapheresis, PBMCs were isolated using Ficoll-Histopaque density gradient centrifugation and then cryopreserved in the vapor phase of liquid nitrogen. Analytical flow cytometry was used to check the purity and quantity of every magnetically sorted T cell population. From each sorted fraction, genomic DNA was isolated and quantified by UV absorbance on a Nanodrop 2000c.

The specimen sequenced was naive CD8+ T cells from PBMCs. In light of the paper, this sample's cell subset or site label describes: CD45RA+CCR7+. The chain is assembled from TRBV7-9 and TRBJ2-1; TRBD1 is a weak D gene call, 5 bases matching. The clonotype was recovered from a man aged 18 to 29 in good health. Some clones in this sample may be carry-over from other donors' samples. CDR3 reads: CASSHFGRGELFNEQFF. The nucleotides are TGTGCCAGCAGCCATTTCGGAAGGGGCGAACTTTTCAATGAGCAGTTCTTC.